This TCR beta chain was documented in a study of T cell responses to AZD1222 COVID-19 vaccine. The study, taken as a whole, reports: Sampled repertoires all dated from after the peak T cell response. Donor demographics were predominantly white British with a female majority; clonal diversity may be underestimated.

TCRdb's table, derived via immunoSEQ multiplex PCR, lists solely in-frame clones and lacks some. The sample consists of around 140,000 clones, 85% to 95% of them appearing once. Trimming cost V 1 base and J 2 bases, with 11 bases left between them. CDR1 is SGHDN, CDR2 FVKESK, per germline. This CDR3 is built from 15 residues. Comment on this clone: Its antigen is still unknown.

The sample in question was peripheral blood, obtained 28 days after the second AZD1222 dose. This sequence was found in an adult who received the AZD1222 COVID-19 vaccine. The chain employs TRBV14 and TRBJ2-5; D is unclear. The CDR3 sequence: CASSQGGSIQETQYF. The CDR3 coding sequence is TGTGCCAGCAGCCAAGGTGGCAGCATACAAGAGACCCAGTACTTC.